This is a list of T cell receptor beta chains from one sample in a study of control samples from healthy donors and cancer patients. Assay: immunoSEQ multiplex PCR; the TCRdb copy retains only in-frame clones and omits some. The table shows about 69,000 clones, with more than 70% occurring only once. Material: PBMCs. All receptors derive from a man aged 55 to 70 with colorectal cancer. The CDR3 runs from the conserved cysteine through the conserved F or W. The D gene is left open where the match is weak. Where a row states a size, it is once, few, many or the class of an expanded clone; other rows omit it.

V: TRBV12-3/TRBV12-4
D: .
size: .
J: TRBJ2-7
DNA: TGTGCCAGCAGTTCGGTATCCTACGAGCAGTACTTC
CDR3: CASSSVSYEQYF

V: TRBV18
D: TRBD1
size: .
J: TRBJ1-1
DNA: TGTGCCAGCTCAACCATAAAGGGGGCGGGAACTGAAGCTTTCTTT
CDR3: CASSTIKGAGTEAFF

V: TRBV12-3/TRBV12-4
D: .
size: .
J: TRBJ2-5
DNA: TGTGCCAGCAGCGAGGTCCCCGTAGGGACCCAGTACTTC
CDR3: CASSEVPVGTQYF

V: TRBV7-3
D: TRBD2
size: .
J: TRBJ2-7
DNA: TGTGCCAGCAGCTTAACAAGCGGGGGGCGGCTGTACTTC
CDR3: CASSLTSGGRLYF

V: TRBV18
D: TRBD1
size: .
J: TRBJ1-3
DNA: TGTGCCAGCTCACTTACAGGGGCAGGAAACACCATATATTTT
CDR3: CASSLTGAGNTIYF

V: TRBV6-6
D: .
size: .
J: TRBJ1-1
DNA: TGTGCCAGCAGTTACAATGGGCTGAACACTGAAGCTTTCTTT
CDR3: CASSYNGLNTEAFF

V: TRBV21-1
D: .
size: large
J: TRBJ2-5
DNA: TGTGCCAGCAGCAAAGCCGGACAGGGCGAGGGCCAAGAGACCCAGTACTTC
CDR3: CASSKAGQGEGQETQYF

V: TRBV2
D: .
size: .
J: TRBJ1-1
DNA: TGTGCCAGCAGCTACGGGCCAGCTTTCTTT
CDR3: CASSYGPAFF

V: TRBV29-1
D: .
size: .
J: TRBJ2-1
DNA: TGCAGCGCTGACGGTTTTAGGGATGAGCAGTTCTTC
CDR3: CSADGFRDEQFF

V: TRBV5-1
D: TRBD2
size: .
J: TRBJ2-3
DNA: TGCGCCAGCAGCTTGGGGGTAGCGGGGAGCACAGATACGCAGTATTTT
CDR3: CASSLGVAGSTDTQYF

V: TRBV2
D: TRBD2
size: .
J: TRBJ2-1
DNA: TGTGCCAGCACCCGGGGACTAGTGATTCCCGGGGAGCAGTTCTTC
CDR3: CASTRGLVIPGEQFF

V: TRBV7-2
D: .
size: .
J: TRBJ1-1
DNA: TGTGCCAGCAGCTTCGGACCTACAGGGACTGAAGCTTTCTTT
CDR3: CASSFGPTGTEAFF

V: TRBV7-9
D: TRBD2
size: .
J: TRBJ2-1
DNA: TGTGCCAGCAAGGGCGGGGGGCCATACAATGAGCAGTTCTTC
CDR3: CASKGGGPYNEQFF

V: TRBV3-1/TRBV3-2
D: .
size: .
J: TRBJ1-6
DNA: TGTGCCAGCAGCCAGCCCGGTGGGGGGATTTCTTCACCCCTCCACTTT
CDR3: CASSQPGGGISSPLHF

V: TRBV10-2
D: TRBD1
size: .
J: TRBJ2-7
DNA: TGCGCCAGCCTCCGGGACAGGTCCTACGAGCAGTACTTC
CDR3: CASLRDRSYEQYF

V: TRBV1
D: .
size: .
J: TRBJ2-7
DNA: TGCACCAGCAGCCAAGGACTAGCGGGTGTCTACGAGCAGTACTTC
CDR3: CTSSQGLAGVYEQYF

V: TRBV7-2
D: .
size: .
J: TRBJ2-7
DNA: TGTGCCAGCAGCTTGATAAGCTACGAGCAGTACTTC
CDR3: CASSLISYEQYF

V: TRBV7-3
D: .
size: .
J: TRBJ2-7
DNA: TGTGCCAGCAGCTTAGGGACAGAAGTCGGGGGCCAACTAGAGCAGTACTTC
CDR3: CASSLGTEVGGQLEQYF

V: TRBV19
D: .
size: .
J: TRBJ1-2
DNA: TGTGCCAGAAGAACAGGCGAGGTCTTTCAGGGCTACACCTTC
CDR3: CARRTGEVFQGYTF

V: TRBV6-2/TRBV6-3
D: .
size: .
J: TRBJ1-5
DNA: TGTGCCAGCAGTTACTCATCGTCCCCTCACTATAGCAATCAGCCCCAGCATTTT
CDR3: CASSYSSSPHYSNQPQHF

V: TRBV7-2
D: TRBD2
size: .
J: TRBJ2-3
DNA: TGTGCCAGCAGCTCCACGACTAGCGGGGGAACTAGCACAGATACGCAGTATTTT
CDR3: CASSSTTSGGTSTDTQYF

V: TRBV4-1
D: TRBD1
size: .
J: TRBJ2-2
DNA: TGCGCCAGCAGCCAGCAAACAGGGGTCGGGGAGCTGTTTTTT
CDR3: CASSQQTGVGELFF

V: TRBV6-2/TRBV6-3
D: .
size: .
J: TRBJ2-3
DNA: TGTGCCAGCAGTCCCATGGGAGGACTATCAACAGATACGCAGTATTTT
CDR3: CASSPMGGLSTDTQYF

V: TRBV7-2
D: TRBD1
size: .
J: TRBJ1-3
DNA: TGTGCCAGCAGCTTCCAGGGGGCTATTGGAAACACCATATATTTT
CDR3: CASSFQGAIGNTIYF

V: TRBV6-5
D: .
size: .
J: TRBJ2-5
DNA: TGTGCCAGCAGAACGAAGGTGGGTTTCCAAGAGACCCAGTACTTC
CDR3: CASRTKVGFQETQYF

V: TRBV12-5
D: .
size: .
J: TRBJ1-1
DNA: TGTGCTAGTGGTTTCGGGAGGGCCACTGAAGCTTTCTTT
CDR3: CASGFGRATEAFF

V: TRBV9
D: .
size: .
J: TRBJ2-2
DNA: TGTGCCAGCAGCGTAGGAGGGCGCACAGTAACCGGGGAGCTGTTTTTT
CDR3: CASSVGGRTVTGELFF

V: TRBV11-3
D: TRBD1
size: .
J: TRBJ1-3
DNA: TGTGCCAGCAGCTTACAGGGGGGAATCTCTGGAAACACCATATATTTT
CDR3: CASSLQGGISGNTIYF

V: TRBV7-9
D: .
size: .
J: TRBJ1-4
DNA: TGTGCCAGCAGCAACGGGGCTTCTAATGAAAAACTGTTTTTT
CDR3: CASSNGASNEKLFF

V: TRBV5-4
D: TRBD2
size: .
J: TRBJ2-3
DNA: TGTGCCAGCAGCTTTCGGCTAGCGGCGAGCACAGATACGCAGTATTTT
CDR3: CASSFRLAASTDTQYF

V: TRBV10-1
D: TRBD1
size: few
J: TRBJ2-3
DNA: TGCGCCAGCCGGGACAGTATGATGGATACGCAGTATTTT
CDR3: CASRDSMMDTQYF